This T cell receptor (beta chain) originates from a study of blood T cell repertoires in COVID-19. Overall study context: Sites in the United States, Italy and Spain provided acute and convalescent COVID-19 samples.

The protocol was immunoSEQ multiplex PCR, while the TCRdb copy is restricted to in-frame clones and leaves out a portion. This table holds about 140,000 clones, more than 80% found once. The V gene's germline CDR1 is SGHNT and CDR2 YENEEA. The CDR3 is made up of 15 amino acids. Trimming took off 5 bases at V and 5 bases at J, with 16 bases between the two ends. The V gene is TRBV11-3, the J gene TRBJ2-1; D perhaps matches TRBD1 (6 bases). Sequencing used peripheral blood. This receptor was obtained from a woman aged 60-70 years with active COVID-19. CDR3 region: CASSPAHRANNEQFF. DNA for the CDR3: TGTGCCAGCAGCCCCGCTCACAGGGCGAACAATGAGCAGTTCTTC.